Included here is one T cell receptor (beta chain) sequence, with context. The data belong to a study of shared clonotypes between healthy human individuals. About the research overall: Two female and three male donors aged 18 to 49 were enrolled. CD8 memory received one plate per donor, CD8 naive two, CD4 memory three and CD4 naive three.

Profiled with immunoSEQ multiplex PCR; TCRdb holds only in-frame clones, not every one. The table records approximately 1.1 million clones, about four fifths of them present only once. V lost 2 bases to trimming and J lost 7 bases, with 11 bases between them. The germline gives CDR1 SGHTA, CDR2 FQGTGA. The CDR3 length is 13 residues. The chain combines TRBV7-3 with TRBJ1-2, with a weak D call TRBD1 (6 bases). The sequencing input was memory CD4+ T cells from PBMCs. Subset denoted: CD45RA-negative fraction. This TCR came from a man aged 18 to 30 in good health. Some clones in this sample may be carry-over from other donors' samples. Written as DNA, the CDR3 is TGTGCCAGCAGCTTAGACAGGTCCTCTGGCTACACCTTC. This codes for CASSLDRSSGYTF.